This T cell receptor (beta chain) was captured by sequencing in a study of tumor-infiltrating lymphocytes in primary liver carcinoma. CDR3 length: 13 amino acids. The V gene lost 6 bases and the J gene lost 5 bases, with 13 bases spanning the gap. Synthesis of TCR beta cDNA was carried out from approximately 470 ng total RNA with a constant-region primer. Libraries of TCR beta came from three nested multiplex PCR rounds with slightly modified ARM-PCR. Rounds one and two of PCR, each of roughly 10 cycles, were primed with TRBV1-TRBV30 forward primers and a C-beta reverse primer. TCRdb re-called the multiplex PCR reads with MiXCR, one entry per CDR3 protein. Of about 200,000 distinct CDR3 sequences listed, approximately 64% are singletons. The study extracted blood RNA from unsorted whole blood and also extracted germline DNA.

The receptor comes from a woman aged 55-70 years with primary liver carcinoma and hepatitis B virus infection. The sequenced sample consisted of peripheral blood. The genes are TRBV12-3 or TRBV12-4 and TRBJ1-1; no clear D gene. The CDR3 DNA reads TGTGCCAGCAGCGTCCCCCTAGGGACTGAAGCTTTCTTT. It codes for CASSVPLGTEAFF.